Listed here are 16 T cell receptor beta chains from one sample, sequenced in a study of a mutant IDH1 vaccine in newly diagnosed glioma. The protocol was immunoSEQ multiplex PCR, while the TCRdb copy is restricted to in-frame clones and leaves out a portion. The profile shows some 44,000 clones, approximately 83% of them singletons. The time point: week 35, safety follow-up. In the vaccine, a single dose held 300 ug of the mutant IDH1 20-mer peptide, along with topical imiquimod. Their antigen targets remain unknown. The specimen was PBMCs, collected from a glioma patient whose treatment included an IDH1 peptide vaccine. Receptor source: a woman between 45 and 60 years old with glioma.

The gene calls are TRBV18 and TRBJ2-7; 9 bases map to TRBD2. This CDR3 contains 16 residues. V was clipped by 0 bases and J by 3 bases; unmatched bases: 6. The germline CDR1 and CDR2 sequences are KGHSH and LQKENI. The CDR3 nucleotides are TGTGCCAGCTCACCACCGAACCTAGCGGGGAGCTACGAGCAGTACTTC. Protein: CASSPPNLAGSYEQYF.

The chain links TRBV4-3 to TRBJ1-4; possibly TRBD1 for D (6 bases). This CDR3 has 15 residues. The germline V and J ends were trimmed by 5 bases and 7 bases, with 17 bases remaining between them. CDR1 is LGHNA and CDR2 is YSLEER in the germline V gene. CDR3 DNA sequence: TGCGCCAGCAGCGCCCGAAAGGGGGTGGGTGAAAAACTGTTTTTT. Its protein product is CASSARKGVGEKLFF.

This chain connects TRBV28 to TRBJ1-2; no reliable D call. Germline V CDR1 and CDR2: MDHEN, SYDVKM. This CDR3 region has 13 residues. The germline V and J ends were trimmed by 2 bases and 5 bases, with 9 bases remaining between them. The CDR3 here is CASSLGPIYGYTF. DNA of the CDR3: TGTGCCAGCAGTTTAGGACCCATATATGGCTACACCTTC.

The chain carries TRBV4-2 and TRBJ1-4; D not certain. Trimming left V 0 bases short and J 7 bases short, with 15 bases between. Germline assignment: CDR1 LGHNA and CDR2 YNFKEQ. CDR3 length: 16 amino acids. CDR3 in amino acids: CASSQDFLGGSEKLFF. The CDR3 DNA follows: TGTGCCAGCAGCCAAGATTTTCTGGGAGGGAGTGAAAAACTGTTTTTT.

The V gene is TRBV2, the J gene TRBJ1-5; D not resolved. Germline V gene lookup returns CDR1 SNHLY and CDR2 FYNNEI. Trimming shortened V by 1 base and J by 4 bases, and 5 bases separated the two germline ends. This CDR3 is 13 amino acids long. In DNA, the CDR3 is TGTGCCAGCAGTGAAGGCAGAAATCAGCCCCAGCATTTT. Encoded protein: CASSEGRNQPQHF.

The chain has TRBV1 and TRBJ1-5. TRBV1 is designated a pseudogene. The CDR3 loop spans 13 amino acids. The CDR3 region has the DNA TGCACCAGCCCCGAGGAGACCCATCAGCCCCAGCATTTT. It specifies CTSPEETHQPQHF.

The chain links TRBV5-1 to TRBJ1-4; the D is unclear. Germline lookup yields CDR1 SGHRS and CDR2 YFSETQ. CDR3 size: 14 residues. V was shortened by 0 bases and J by 3 bases, with 6 bases between the two germline ends. CDR3 in amino acids: CASSLERANEKLFF. CDR3 nucleotides: TGCGCCAGCAGCTTGGAGAGGGCTAATGAAAAACTGTTTTTT.

This clone was observed a handful of times. The V gene is TRBV1, the J gene TRBJ1-2. TRBV1 is a known pseudogene. This CDR3 comprises 20 residues. CDR3 DNA: TGCACCAGCAGCCTTTTCCCCAGGACCGGGACGGATGCCTCACCTTATGGCTACACCTTC. Translation: CTSSLFPRTGTDASPYGYTF.

V and J are TRBV7-9 and TRBJ1-1; TRBD1 agrees at 7 bases. The CDR3 is made up of 15 amino acids. The junction had 10 bases not matched to a gene; V was cut back by 5 bases and J by 4 bases. Germline assignment: CDR1 SEHNR and CDR2 FQNEAQ (reference sequence). The CDR3 DNA is TGTGCCAGCAGCGGCACAGGGGAAAGGAGCACTGAAGCTTTCTTT. Translation: CASSGTGERSTEAFF. Looking up the rest from reference TRBV7-9 and TRBJ1-1 gives the full variable domain: DTGVSQNPRHKITKRGQNVTFRCDPISEHNRLYWYRQTLGQGPEFLTYFQNEAQLEKSRLLSDRFSAERPKGSFSTLEIQRTEQGDSAMYLCASSGTGERSTEAFFGQGTRLTVV.

The chain combines TRBV6-6 with TRBJ1-1; tentative D call: TRBD1 (6 bases). Germline CDR1 MNHNY, CDR2 SVGAGI (reference sequence). This CDR3 spans 13 amino acids. Deletions cut 3 bases from V and 10 bases from J, with 15 bases between. The CDR3 DNA reads as TGTGCCAGCAGTTATTTACAGGGCGAATCAGCTTTCTTT. Protein sequence: CASSYLQGESAFF.

The chain joins TRBV11-3 to TRBJ2-7; D is perhaps TRBD2 (6 bases). CDR3 size: 16 residues. Trimming took off 0 bases at V and 0 bases at J, with 12 bases between the two ends. Germline assignment: CDR1 SGHNT and CDR2 YENEEA. DNA for the CDR3: TGTGCCAGCAGCTTAGAAGGAGGGGCACCCTCCTACGAGCAGTACTTC. This sequence encodes CASSLEGGAPSYEQYF.

The chain links TRBV5-1 to TRBJ2-7; D remains unclear. V shed 1 base and J shed 5 bases, with 7 bases lying between them. From germline, CDR1 is SGHRS and CDR2 YFSETQ. This CDR3 is built from 12 residues. CDR3 bases: TGCGCCAGCAGCTTGTCCTTCCACGAGCAGTACTTC. This codes for CASSLSFHEQYF.

The chain has TRBV9 and TRBJ2-7; TRBD1 might be the D (6 bases). The V gene's germline CDR1 is SGDLS and CDR2 YYNGEE. CDR3 length equals 16 residues. V was cut by 5 bases and J by 6 bases, with 24 bases left in between. CDR3 in DNA: TGTGCCAGCAGTCCACCCGGAGTGCAGGGGTCGGTCGAGCAGTACTTC. This encodes CASSPPGVQGSVEQYF. The whole variable domain, remainder taken from reference TRBV9 and TRBJ2-7, is DSGVTQTPKHLITATGQRVTLRCSPRSGDLSVYWYQQSLDQGLQFLIQYYNGEERAKGNILERFSAQQFPDLHSELNLSSLELGDSALYFCASSPPGVQGSVEQYFGPGTRLTVT.

The gene calls are TRBV5-1 and TRBJ2-4, with D maybe TRBD1 (6 bases). Germline assignment: CDR1 SGHRS and CDR2 YFSETQ. V was trimmed by 0 bases and J by 0 bases, leaving 25 bases between them. The CDR3 contains 21 residues. CDR3 in amino acids: CASSLDDPGQGGKGAKNIQYF. The CDR3 region has the DNA TGCGCCAGCAGCTTGGACGATCCGGGACAAGGGGGAAAAGGAGCCAAAAACATTCAGTACTTC.

This clone came up a few times. This chain uses TRBV14 with TRBJ1-1; 11 bases fit TRBD1. Trimming cost V 1 base and J 4 bases; bases outside gene matches: 8. The germline gives CDR1 SGHDN, CDR2 FVKESK. This CDR3 contains 17 residues. The DNA of the CDR3 is TGTGCCAGCAGCCAAGCCGGGACAGGGGGATCGCGCACTGAAGCTTTCTTT. Translated, it gives CASSQAGTGGSRTEAFF.

J is TRBJ1-2 and V is TRBV27; D call uncertain. Trimming removed 1 base at V and 6 bases at J, with 18 bases between. The CDR3 loop spans 16 amino acids. From germline, CDR1 is MNHEY and CDR2 SMNVEV (reference sequence). The DNA of the CDR3 is TGTGCCAGCAGTTTATTGGGAGGAGGGCGTCAACATGGCTACACCTTC. It yields the protein CASSLLGGGRQHGYTF.